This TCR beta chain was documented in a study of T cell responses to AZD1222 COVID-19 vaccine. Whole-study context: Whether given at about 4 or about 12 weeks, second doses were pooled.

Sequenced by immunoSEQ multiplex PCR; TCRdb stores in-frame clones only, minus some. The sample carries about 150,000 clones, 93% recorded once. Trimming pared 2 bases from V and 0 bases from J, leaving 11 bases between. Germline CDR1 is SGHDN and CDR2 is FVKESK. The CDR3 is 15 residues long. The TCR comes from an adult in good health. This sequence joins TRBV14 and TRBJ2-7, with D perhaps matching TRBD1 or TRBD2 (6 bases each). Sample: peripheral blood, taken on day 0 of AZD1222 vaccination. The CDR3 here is CASSQWGARSYEQYF. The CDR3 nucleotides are TGTGCCAGCAGCCAATGGGGGGCCCGCTCCTACGAGCAGTACTTC.